This T cell receptor beta chain was obtained from a study of T cells after yellow fever vaccination. Study context: When fractions had low cell numbers, they were prepared with SMART-Seq v4 Ultra Low Input. Study-level points and caveats: The secondary response peaked faster, at day 5 versus 15, but was weaker.

This CDR3 contains 18 residues. The V gene lost 0 bases and the J gene lost 5 bases, with 22 bases spanning the gap. Germline CDR1 MNHEY, CDR2 SVGAGI. Template switching by 5'RACE produced TCR cDNA, adding a universal primer site and UMIs. TCRdb re-derived calls from the 5' RACE reads in MiXCR, one entry per CDR3 protein. The sample includes about 85,000 distinct CDR3 sequences, roughly 14% of them seen just once. The material sequenced was CD8+ T cells not binding an NS4B(214-222) dextramer, sorted from PBMCs, taken roughly 20 days after the first yellow fever vaccination. This TCR came from a man in his late teens or twenties who received the YFV17D yellow fever vaccine. The chain couples TRBV6-5 to TRBJ1-2; D unclear. The chain's CDR3 is CASSYSKLGGRGLYGYTF. CDR3 coding DNA: TGTGCCAGCAGTTACTCGAAGCTCGGCGGCCGTGGGCTATATGGCTACACCTTC.